This is a list of T cell receptor beta chains from one sample in a study of monozygotic twins with inflammatory bowel disease. TCRdb re-called the 5' RACE reads; one entry per CDR3 protein, DNA not given. The sample totals fewer than 150,000 distinct CDR3 sequences. Sequenced material: blood. These receptors originate from a human donor with ulcerative colitis or Crohn's disease, or a healthy co-twin of an affected twin (not recorded which). Both conserved end residues are part of each CDR3. Each record gives: J gene, V gene, CDR3 protein.

TRBJ2-7	TRBV20-1	CSANRVAYEQYF
TRBJ1-4	TRBV7-9	CASSSRQGPTNEKLFF
TRBJ2-7	TRBV5-4	CASSSSRDTYEQYF
TRBJ2-3	TRBV7-2	CASSPARNFPDTQYF
TRBJ2-2	TRBV15	CATSRGANTGELFF
TRBJ2-3	TRBV5-4	CASSSYRYQRLAGDTQYF
TRBJ2-2	TRBV5-1	CASSPDSTNTGELFF
TRBJ2-1	TRBV21-1	CTSSKAGGGAPNEQFF
TRBJ1-5	TRBV10-2	CASNHPNQPQHF
TRBJ2-1	TRBV5-1	CASSLVLPGNYRGPSSYNEQFF
TRBJ2-7	TRBV4-1	CASSQASGASYGQYF
TRBJ1-1	TRBV5-1	CASSFDVGTGLEAFF
TRBJ2-2	TRBV6-1	CASSRGTPGGELFF
TRBJ1-6	TRBV7-9	CASSHGRFTNSPLHF
TRBJ2-7	TRBV11-2	CASSQGASGSYEQYF
TRBJ2-5	TRBV15	CATSRPGQGEAKTQYF